The 8 T cell receptor beta chains listed next were all sequenced from one sample in a study of blood T cell repertoires in COVID-19 (dated by TCRdb to between 2020 and 2021). Libraries were constructed by the immunoSEQ multiplex PCR assay. This is the immuneACCESS table as TCRdb keeps it, with only in-frame sequences that have V and J called. A part of the clones is gone; compared with another copy, unresolved V genes explain less than half, and the rest is unexplained. Present in this sample are roughly 71,000 clones, 88% of which were seen just once. Clones ranked in the top ten supply approximately 30% of the sample. The material sequenced was peripheral blood. Every receptor here comes from a man between 50 and 59 years old with acute or convalescent COVID-19.

V gene TRBV18 combines with J gene TRBJ2-2, with D maybe TRBD2 (6 bases). Germline V lookup: CDR1 KGHSH, CDR2 LQKENI. This CDR3 is 17 amino acids long. Trimming left V 1 base short and J 0 bases short, with 12 bases between. The CDR3 DNA is TGTGCCAGCTCACCACTTTACGGCGGGGCGAACACCGGGGAGCTGTTTTTT. Protein: CASSPLYGGANTGELFF.

The chain has TRBV9 and TRBJ2-3; the match to TRBD2 covers 14 bases. The V gene's germline CDR1 is SGDLS and CDR2 YYNGEE. CDR3 length equals 16 residues. Trimming took 4 bases from V and 7 from J; bases not matched to a gene: 8. The CDR3 DNA is TGTGCCAGCAGCTTACCCGGGACTAGCGGGGGAAATACGCAGTATTTT. Translation: CASSLPGTSGGNTQYF.

The chain has TRBV20-1 and TRBJ2-7; 10 bases are a match to TRBD2. Germline CDR1 is DFQATT and CDR2 is SNEGSKA (reference sequence). CDR3 length equals 11 residues. CDR3 coding DNA: TGCAGAGCGGGGGGGCCGGACGAGCAGTACTTC. Translated: CRAGGPDEQYF.

The chain is built from TRBV18 and TRBJ1-2; 10 bases match TRBD1. Unmatched junction bases numbered 10, after V lost 5 bases and J lost 7 bases. Germline lookup yields CDR1 KGHSH and CDR2 LQKENI. The CDR3 runs to 15 residues. CDR3 residues: CASSTSGTGVLGYTF. In nucleotides, the CDR3 is TGTGCCAGCTCAACGTCCGGGACAGGGGTACTTGGCTACACCTTC. The whole variable domain, filled in from reference TRBV18 and TRBJ1-2, reads NAGVMQNPRHLVRRRGQEARLRCSPMKGHSHVYWYRQLPEEGLKFMVYLQKENIIDESGMPKERFSAEFPKEGPSILRIQQVVRGDSAAYFCASSTSGTGVLGYTFGSGTRLTVV.

The rearrangement links TRBV29-1 to TRBJ1-5; tentative D call: TRBD1 (5 bases). V dropped 1 base and J dropped 7 bases, with 11 bases sitting between them. The CDR3 runs to 13 residues. CDR1 and CDR2 from the germline V gene are SQVTM and ANQGSEA. The CDR3 nucleotides read TGCAGCGTTGAAGCAGGGCCCGGACAGCCCCAGCATTTT. This sequence encodes CSVEAGPGQPQHF. The full variable domain, in which reference TRBV29-1 and TRBJ1-5 provide the parts outside the CDR3, is SAVISQKPSRDICQRGTSLTIQCQVDSQVTMMFWYRQQPGQSLTLIATANQGSEATYESGFVIDKFPISRPNLTFSTLTVSNMSPEDSSIYLCSVEAGPGQPQHFGDGTRLSIL.

V usage is TRBV9 and J usage is TRBJ2-1, with unresolved D. CDR1 is SGDLS, CDR2 YYNGEE, per germline. The CDR3 has 13 residues. V shed 4 bases and J shed 4 bases, with 9 bases lying between them. The CDR3 region has the DNA TGTGCCAGCAGCCTAGAAACTTACAATGAGCAGTTCTTC. The encoded protein is CASSLETYNEQFF.

This clone appeared a single time. The chain employs TRBV30 and TRBJ1-5; TRBD1 matches at 9 bases. The CDR3 runs 15 residues. V lost 1 base and J lost 6; bases outside the gene matches: 7. Looked up from germline, CDR1 is GTSNPN and CDR2 is SVGIG (reference sequence). DNA for the CDR3: TGTGCCTGGAGTGGAGGACAGGGGATGGTTCAGCCCCAGCATTTT. It translates to CAWSGGQGMVQPQHF.

The chain employs TRBV15 and TRBJ2-7, with TRBD1 matching over 7 bases. V lost 0 bases, J lost 9 bases, and 14 bases stayed unmatched. Germline V gene data show CDR1 as LNHNV and CDR2 as YYDKDF (reference sequence). The CDR3 length is 16 residues. The CDR3, as DNA: TGTGCCACCAGCAGAGATCGTTCGGGACCGACAGGGAGGCAGTACTTC. This sequence encodes CATSRDRSGPTGRQYF.